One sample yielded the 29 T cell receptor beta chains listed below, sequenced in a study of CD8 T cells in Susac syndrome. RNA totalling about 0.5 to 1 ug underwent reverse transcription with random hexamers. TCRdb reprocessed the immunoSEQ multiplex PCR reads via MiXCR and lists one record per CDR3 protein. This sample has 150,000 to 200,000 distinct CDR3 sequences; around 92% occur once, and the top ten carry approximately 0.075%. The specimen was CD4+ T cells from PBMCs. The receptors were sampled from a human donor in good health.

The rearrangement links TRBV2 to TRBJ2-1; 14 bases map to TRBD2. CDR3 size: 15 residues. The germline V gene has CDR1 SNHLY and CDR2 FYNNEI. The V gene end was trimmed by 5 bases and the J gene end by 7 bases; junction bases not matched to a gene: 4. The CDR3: CASSRTSGGPNEQFF. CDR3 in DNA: TGTGCCAGCAGTCGGACTAGCGGGGGGCCAAATGAGCAGTTCTTC.

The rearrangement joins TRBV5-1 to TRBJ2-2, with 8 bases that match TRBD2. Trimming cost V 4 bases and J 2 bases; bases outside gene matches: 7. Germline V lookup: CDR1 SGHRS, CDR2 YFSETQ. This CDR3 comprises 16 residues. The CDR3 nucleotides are TGCGCCAGCAGCCTCCTTAGCGGGACCAACACCGGGGAGCTGTTTTTT. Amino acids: CASSLLSGTNTGELFF. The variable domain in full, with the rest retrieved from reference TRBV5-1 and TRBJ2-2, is KAGVTQTPRYLIKTRGQQVTLSCSPISGHRSVSWYQQTPGQGLQFLFEYFSETQRNKGNFPGRFSGRQFSNSRSEMNVSTLELGDSALYLCASSLLSGTNTGELFFGEGSRLTVL.

CDR3 bases: TGTGCCAGCAGTGATGTGGGACTAAAGTACTTC. Translated, it gives CASSDVGLKYF. V usage is TRBV2 and J usage is TRBJ2-4; 7 bases line up with TRBD2. V lost 3 bases and J lost 14; bases outside the gene matches: 4. The CDR3 runs 11 residues. Germline V gene sequence: CDR1 SNHLY, CDR2 FYNNEI.

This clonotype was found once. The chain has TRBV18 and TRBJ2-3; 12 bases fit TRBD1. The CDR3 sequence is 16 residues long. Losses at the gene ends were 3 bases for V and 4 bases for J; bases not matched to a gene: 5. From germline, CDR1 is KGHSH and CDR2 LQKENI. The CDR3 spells CASSPGTGGFADTQYF. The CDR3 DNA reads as TGTGCCAGCTCACCCGGGACAGGGGGCTTCGCAGATACGCAGTATTTT. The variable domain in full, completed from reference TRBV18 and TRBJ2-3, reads NAGVMQNPRHLVRRRGQEARLRCSPMKGHSHVYWYRQLPEEGLKFMVYLQKENIIDESGMPKERFSAEFPKEGPSILRIQQVVRGDSAAYFCASSPGTGGFADTQYFGPGTRLTVL.

CDR3: CASSRETGTGNIQYF. The CDR3 DNA reads TGTGCCAGCAGCCGAGAGACAGGGACTGGAAACATTCAGTACTTC. This chain joins TRBV14 and TRBJ2-4; tentative D call: TRBD1 (7 bases). Trimming took off 4 bases at V and 6 bases at J, with 16 bases between the two ends. Germline CDR1 and CDR2: SGHDN and FVKESK. This CDR3 has 15 amino acids.

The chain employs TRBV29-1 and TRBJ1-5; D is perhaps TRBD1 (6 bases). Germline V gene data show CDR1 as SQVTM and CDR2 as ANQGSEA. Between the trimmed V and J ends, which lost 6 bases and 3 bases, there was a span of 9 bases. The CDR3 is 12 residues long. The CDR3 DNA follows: TGCAGCGTCGGGGACACCAATCAGCCCCAGCATTTT. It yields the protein CSVGDTNQPQHF.

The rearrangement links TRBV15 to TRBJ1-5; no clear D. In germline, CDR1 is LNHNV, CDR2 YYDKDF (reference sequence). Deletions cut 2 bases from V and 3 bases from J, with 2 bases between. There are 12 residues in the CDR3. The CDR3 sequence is CATSRSNQPQHF. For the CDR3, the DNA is TGTGCCACCAGCAGATCCAATCAGCCCCAGCATTTT.

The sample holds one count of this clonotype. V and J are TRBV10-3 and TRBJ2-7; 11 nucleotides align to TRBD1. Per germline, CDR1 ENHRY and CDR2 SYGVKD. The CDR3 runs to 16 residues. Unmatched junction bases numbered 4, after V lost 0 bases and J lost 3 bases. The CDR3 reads CAISESEDRGLYEQYF. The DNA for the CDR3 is TGTGCCATCAGTGAGTCGGAGGACAGGGGGCTCTACGAGCAGTACTTC.

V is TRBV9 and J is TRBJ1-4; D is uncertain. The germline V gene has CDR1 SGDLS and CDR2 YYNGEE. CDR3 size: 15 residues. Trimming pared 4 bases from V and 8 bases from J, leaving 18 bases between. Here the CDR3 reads CASSSRAYLGEKLFF. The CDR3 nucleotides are TGTGCCAGCAGCAGCCGGGCCTACCTTGGGGAAAAACTGTTTTTT.

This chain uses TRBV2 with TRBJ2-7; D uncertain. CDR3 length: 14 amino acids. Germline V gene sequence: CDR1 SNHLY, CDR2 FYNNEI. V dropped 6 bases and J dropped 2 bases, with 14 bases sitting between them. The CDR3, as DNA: TGTGCCAGCAGAGACGGGTCCTACACCTACGAGCAGTACTTC. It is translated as CASRDGSYTYEQYF.

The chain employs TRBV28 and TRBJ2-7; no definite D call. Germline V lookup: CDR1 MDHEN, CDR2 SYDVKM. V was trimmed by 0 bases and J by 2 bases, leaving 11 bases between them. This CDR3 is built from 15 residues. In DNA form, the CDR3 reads TGTGCCAGCAGTTTATGGATGGCGGCCACCTACGAGCAGTACTTC. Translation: CASSLWMAATYEQYF.

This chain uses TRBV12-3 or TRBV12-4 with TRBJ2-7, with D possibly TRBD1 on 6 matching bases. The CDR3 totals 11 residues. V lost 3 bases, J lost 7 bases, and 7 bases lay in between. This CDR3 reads CASSFQGEQYF. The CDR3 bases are TGTGCCAGCAGTTTCCAGGGGGAGCAGTACTTC.

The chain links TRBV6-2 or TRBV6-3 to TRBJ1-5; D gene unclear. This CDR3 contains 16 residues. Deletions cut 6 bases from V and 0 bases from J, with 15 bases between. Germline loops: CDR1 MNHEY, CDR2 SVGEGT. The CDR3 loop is CASSQANSYSNQPQHF. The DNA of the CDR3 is TGTGCCAGCAGCCAAGCGAACAGCTATAGCAATCAGCCCCAGCATTTT.

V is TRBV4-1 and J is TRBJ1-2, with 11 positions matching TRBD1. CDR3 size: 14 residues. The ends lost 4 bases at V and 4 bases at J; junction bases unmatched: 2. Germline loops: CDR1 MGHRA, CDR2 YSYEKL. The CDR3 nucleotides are TGCGCCAGCAGCCGGACAGGGGGCGCCTATGGCTACACCTTC. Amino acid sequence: CASSRTGGAYGYTF.

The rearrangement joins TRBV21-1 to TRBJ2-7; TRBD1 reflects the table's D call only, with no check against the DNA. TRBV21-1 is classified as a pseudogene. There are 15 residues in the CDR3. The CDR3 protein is CASSKGGQGKYEQYF. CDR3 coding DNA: TGTGCCAGCAGCAAAGGTGGACAGGGGAAATACGAGCAGTACTTC.

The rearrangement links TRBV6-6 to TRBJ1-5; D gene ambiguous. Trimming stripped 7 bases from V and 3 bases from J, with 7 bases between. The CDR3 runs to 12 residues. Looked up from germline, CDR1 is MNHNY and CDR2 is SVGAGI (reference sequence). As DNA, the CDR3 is TGTGCCAGCACCAGTTTCAATCAGCCCCAGCATTTT. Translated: CASTSFNQPQHF.

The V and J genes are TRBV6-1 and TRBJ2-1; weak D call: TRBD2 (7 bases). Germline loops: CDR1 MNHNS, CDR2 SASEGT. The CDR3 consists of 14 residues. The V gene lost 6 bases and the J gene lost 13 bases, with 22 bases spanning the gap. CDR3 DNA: TGTGCCAGCAGAGGGGGGGCTAGCGCCGAAACCCAGTTCTTC. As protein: CASRGGASAETQFF.

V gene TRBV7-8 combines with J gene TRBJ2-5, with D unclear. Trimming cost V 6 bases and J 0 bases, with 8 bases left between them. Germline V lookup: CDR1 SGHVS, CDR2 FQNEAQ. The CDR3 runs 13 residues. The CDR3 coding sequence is TGTGCCAGCAGTTATGACAACCAAGAGACCCAGTACTTC. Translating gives CASSYDNQETQYF.

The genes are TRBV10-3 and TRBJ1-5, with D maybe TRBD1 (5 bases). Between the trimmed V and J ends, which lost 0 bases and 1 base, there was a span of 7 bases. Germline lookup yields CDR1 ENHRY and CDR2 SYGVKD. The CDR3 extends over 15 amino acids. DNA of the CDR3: TGTGCCATCAGTGAGTCGGGGGGAAGCAATCAGCCCCAGCATTTT. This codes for CAISESGGSNQPQHF.

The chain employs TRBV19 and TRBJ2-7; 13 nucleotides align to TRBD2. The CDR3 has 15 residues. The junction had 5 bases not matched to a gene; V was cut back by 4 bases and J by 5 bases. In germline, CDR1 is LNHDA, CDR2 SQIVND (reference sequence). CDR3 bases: TGTGCCAGTAGTACCAGGACTAGCGGGAGCCACGAGCAGTACTTC. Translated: CASSTRTSGSHEQYF.

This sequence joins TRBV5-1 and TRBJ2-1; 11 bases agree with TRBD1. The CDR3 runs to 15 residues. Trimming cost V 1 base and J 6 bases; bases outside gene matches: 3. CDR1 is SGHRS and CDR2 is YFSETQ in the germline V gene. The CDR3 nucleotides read TGCGCCAGCAGCTTGACGGGACAGGGGGTCAATGAGCAGTTCTTC. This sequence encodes CASSLTGQGVNEQFF.

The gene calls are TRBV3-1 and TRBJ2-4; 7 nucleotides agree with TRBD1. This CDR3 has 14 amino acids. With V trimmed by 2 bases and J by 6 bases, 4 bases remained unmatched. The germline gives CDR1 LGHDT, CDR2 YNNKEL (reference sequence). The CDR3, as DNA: TGTGCCAGCAGCCAACGGGACAGTGGAAACATTCAGTACTTC. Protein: CASSQRDSGNIQYF. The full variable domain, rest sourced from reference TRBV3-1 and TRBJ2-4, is DTAVSQTPKYLVTQMGNDKSIKCEQNLGHDTMYWYKQDSKKFLKIMFSYNNKELIINETVPNRFSPKSPDKAHLNLHINSLELGDSAVYFCASSQRDSGNIQYFGAGTRLSVL.

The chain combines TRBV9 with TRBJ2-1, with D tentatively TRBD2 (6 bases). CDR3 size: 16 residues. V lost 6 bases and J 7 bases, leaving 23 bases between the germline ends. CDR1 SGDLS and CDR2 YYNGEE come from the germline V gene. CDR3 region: CASTRGRLGMSNEQFF. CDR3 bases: TGTGCCAGCACCCGGGGTAGACTAGGGATGTCAAATGAGCAGTTCTTC.

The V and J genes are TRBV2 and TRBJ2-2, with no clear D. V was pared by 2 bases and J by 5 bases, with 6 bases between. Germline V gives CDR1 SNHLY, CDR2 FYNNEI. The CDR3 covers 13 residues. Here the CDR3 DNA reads TGTGCCAGCAGTGAAAGGAGAACCGGGGAGCTGTTTTTT. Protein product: CASSERRTGELFF.

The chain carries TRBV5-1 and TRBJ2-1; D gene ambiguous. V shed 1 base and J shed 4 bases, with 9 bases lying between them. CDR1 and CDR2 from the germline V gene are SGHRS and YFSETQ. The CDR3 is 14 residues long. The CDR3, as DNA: TGCGCCAGCAGCTTGAGTCTGGGGTACAATGAGCAGTTCTTC. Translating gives CASSLSLGYNEQFF.

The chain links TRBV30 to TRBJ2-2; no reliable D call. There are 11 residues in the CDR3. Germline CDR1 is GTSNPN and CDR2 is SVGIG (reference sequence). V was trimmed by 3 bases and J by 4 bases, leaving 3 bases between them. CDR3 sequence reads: CAWRVTGELFF. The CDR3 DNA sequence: TGTGCCTGGAGGGTCACCGGGGAGCTGTTTTTT.

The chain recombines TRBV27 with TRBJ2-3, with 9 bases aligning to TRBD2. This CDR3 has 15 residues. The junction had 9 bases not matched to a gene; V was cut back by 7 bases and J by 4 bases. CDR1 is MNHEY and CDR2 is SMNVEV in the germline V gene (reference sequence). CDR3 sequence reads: CASIPASGVSDTQYF. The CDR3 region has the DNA TGTGCCAGCATCCCGGCTAGCGGGGTCTCAGATACGCAGTATTTT.

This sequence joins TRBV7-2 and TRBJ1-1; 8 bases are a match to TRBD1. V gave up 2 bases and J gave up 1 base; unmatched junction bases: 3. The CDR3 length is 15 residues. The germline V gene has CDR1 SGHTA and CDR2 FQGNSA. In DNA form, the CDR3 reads TGTGCCAGCAGCTTACAAGGACAGGGGAACACTGAAGCTTTCTTT. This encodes CASSLQGQGNTEAFF.

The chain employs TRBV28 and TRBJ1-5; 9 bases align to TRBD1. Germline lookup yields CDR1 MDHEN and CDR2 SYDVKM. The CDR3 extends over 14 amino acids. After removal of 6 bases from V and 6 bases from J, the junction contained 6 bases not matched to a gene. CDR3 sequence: CASSLDRGPQPQHF. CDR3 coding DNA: TGTGCCAGCAGCCTGGACAGGGGACCTCAGCCCCAGCATTTT.